This T cell receptor beta chain is drawn from a study of CD8 T cells in Susac syndrome. Reverse transcription used roughly 0.45 to 1 ug RNA and random hexamers. TCRdb processed the immunoSEQ multiplex PCR reads anew with MiXCR; each CDR3 protein has one entry. Found here are about 200,000 distinct CDR3 sequences, 90% to 95% of them singletons; the top ten hold around 0.079%. CDR1 is SGHTA and CDR2 is FQGTGA in the germline V gene. The CDR3 is 15 amino acids. V lost 4 bases to trimming and J lost 5 bases, with 16 bases between them. The TCR comes from a human donor with Susac syndrome. The chain couples TRBV7-3 to TRBJ2-3; D may correspond to TRBD1 or TRBD2 (6 bases each). The source material was CD4+ T cells from PBMCs. As DNA, the CDR3 is TGTGCCAGCAGCTGGGACTTGGGGACAAGAGATACGCAGTATTTT. Translated: CASSWDLGTRDTQYF.